This T cell receptor (beta chain) appears in the sequencing data of a study of blood T cell repertoires in COVID-19. Original processing methods: Estimation of nucleated cell counts relied on the amplification of reference gene primers. TCRdb keeps only in-frame clones here, not all; method: immunoSEQ multiplex PCR. V and J calls and clone size are copied from that table; D and trimming were computed from the DNA. The table has some 330,000 clones, 85% to 90% seen once; the top ten hold about 4.2%. Study members were between roughly 18 and 90 years old and lived in 24 US regions. Grouping used clinical history reported by participants in a survey and questionnaire. The material sequenced was PBMCs or T cells enriched from blood (not recorded which). This TCR came from a man aged 25-45 years who had recovered from COVID-19.

The chain's CDR3 is CASSPALAGAYEQYF. The CDR3 bases are TGTGCCAGCAGCCCAGCCCTAGCGGGTGCCTACGAGCAGTACTTC. The chain is built from TRBV4-2 and TRBJ2-7; TRBD2 agrees at 8 bases. Germline V lookup: CDR1 LGHNA, CDR2 YNFKEQ. The ends lost 4 bases at V and 2 bases at J; junction bases unmatched: 7. This CDR3 is 15 amino acids long.